This T cell receptor (beta chain) was found in a study of CD8+ T cells in alopecia areata. Across the whole study: Tofacitinib was taken orally by treated patients, and the dose was 5 to 10 mg twice daily. Study results and caveats: For lesional scalp, especially alopecia totalis/universalis, clonality was higher than in normal scalp. Compared with mice, patients displayed less clear TCR sharing, possibly for HLA-related reasons.

Per germline, CDR1 SGDLS and CDR2 YYNGEE. Trimming took off 4 bases at V and 12 bases at J, with 14 bases between the two ends. CDR3 length: 12 residues. Regarding this clone: Antigen: not known.

Obtained from alopecia areata patients were lesional scalp punch biopsies along with peripheral blood. Once RNA had been extracted, it was reverse transcribed into cDNA to act as the sequencing template. The repertoire was sequenced with immunoSEQ multiplex PCR; TCRdb's copy has only in-frame clones and lacks some. The sample includes 100,000 to 150,000 clones, approximately 49% of them seen just once. Specimen: CD8+ T cells sorted from blood, collected at week 0. The chain has TRBV9 and TRBJ2-1, with D perhaps matching TRBD2 (5 bases). This clonotype originated in a human donor with alopecia areata. In DNA form, the CDR3 reads TGTGCCAGCAGCCCTGGAGCTCGGGGGCAGTTCTTC. Translated: CASSPGARGQFF. The entire variable domain, with the rest obtained from reference TRBV9 and TRBJ2-1, is as follows: DSGVTQTPKHLITATGQRVTLRCSPRSGDLSVYWYQQSLDQGLQFLIQYYNGEERAKGNILERFSAQQFPDLHSELNLSSLELGDSALYFCASSPGARGQFFGPGTRLTVL.